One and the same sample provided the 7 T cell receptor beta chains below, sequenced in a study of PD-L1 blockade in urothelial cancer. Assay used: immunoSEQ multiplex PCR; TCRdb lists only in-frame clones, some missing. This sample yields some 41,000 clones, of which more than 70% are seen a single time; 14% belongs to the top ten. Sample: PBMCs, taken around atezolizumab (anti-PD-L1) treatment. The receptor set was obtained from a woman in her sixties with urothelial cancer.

This CDR3 reads CASSQERTGDYGYTF. CDR3 DNA sequence: TGTGCCAGCAGCCAAGAGCGGACAGGGGACTATGGCTACACCTTC. V and J are TRBV4-2 and TRBJ1-2; 9 nucleotides match TRBD1. This CDR3 is 15 amino acids long. Germline lookup yields CDR1 LGHNA and CDR2 YNFKEQ. V shed 0 bases, J shed 3 bases, and the junction held 2 bases outside the gene matches.

The DNA of the CDR3 is TGTGCCAGCAGTTTCAGGGGGCGCTTGACAGATACGCAGTATTTT. This translates into CASSFRGRLTDTQYF. The chain employs TRBV27 and TRBJ2-3; 8 bases are shared with TRBD1. The germline V gene encodes CDR1 MNHEY and CDR2 SMNVEV (reference sequence). Trimming at V came to 3 bases and at J to 3 bases, leaving 5 bases not matched to a gene. This CDR3 comprises 15 residues.

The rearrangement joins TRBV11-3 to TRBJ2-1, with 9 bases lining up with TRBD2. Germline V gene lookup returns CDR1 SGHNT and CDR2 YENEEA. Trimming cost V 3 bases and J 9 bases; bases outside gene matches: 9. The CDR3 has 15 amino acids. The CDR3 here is CASSFIAGAGSEQFF. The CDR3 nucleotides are TGTGCCAGCAGCTTTATAGCGGGAGCGGGTTCTGAGCAGTTCTTC.

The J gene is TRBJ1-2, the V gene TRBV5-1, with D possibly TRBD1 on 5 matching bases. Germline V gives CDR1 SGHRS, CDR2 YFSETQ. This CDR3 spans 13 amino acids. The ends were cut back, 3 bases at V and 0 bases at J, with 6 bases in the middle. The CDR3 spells CASSSQANYGYTF. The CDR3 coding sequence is TGCGCCAGCAGCTCACAGGCTAACTATGGCTACACCTTC.

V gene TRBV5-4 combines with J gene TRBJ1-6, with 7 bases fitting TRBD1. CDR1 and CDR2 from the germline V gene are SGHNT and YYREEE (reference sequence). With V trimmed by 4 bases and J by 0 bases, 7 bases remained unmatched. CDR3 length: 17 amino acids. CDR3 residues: CASSTGQQYSYNSPLHF. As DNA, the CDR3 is TGTGCCAGCAGCACGGGACAGCAGTACTCCTATAATTCACCCCTCCACTTT.

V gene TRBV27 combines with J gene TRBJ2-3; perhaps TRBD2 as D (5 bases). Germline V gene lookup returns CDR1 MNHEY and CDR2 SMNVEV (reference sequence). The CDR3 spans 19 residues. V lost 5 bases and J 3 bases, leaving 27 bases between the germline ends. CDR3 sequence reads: CASSRPPGVGLPRTDTQYF. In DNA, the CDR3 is TGTGCCAGCAGTCGGCCCCCCGGGGTAGGGCTCCCTAGAACAGATACGCAGTATTTT.

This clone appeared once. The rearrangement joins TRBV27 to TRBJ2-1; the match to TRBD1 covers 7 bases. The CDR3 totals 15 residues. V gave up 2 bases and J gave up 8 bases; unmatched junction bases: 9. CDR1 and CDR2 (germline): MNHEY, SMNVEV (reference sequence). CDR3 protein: CASSLIPGGTDEQFF. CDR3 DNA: TGTGCCAGCAGTTTAATTCCAGGGGGTACGGATGAGCAGTTCTTC.